The 9 T cell receptor beta chains presented below share a single source sample, sequenced in a study of cytomegalovirus exposure and HLA in healthy donors. 60 Vbeta and 13 Jbeta primers were used in PCR. Sequencing used immunoSEQ multiplex PCR; TCRdb keeps in-frame clones, though not all of them. Here the sample table reports 100,000 to 150,000 clones. Sequenced material: PBMCs. The origin of the receptors is a man in his forties in good health and CMV-seronegative.

V usage is TRBV2 and J usage is TRBJ1-6; D may be TRBD1 (5 bases). The CDR3 sequence is 14 residues long. CDR1 and CDR2 from the germline V gene are SNHLY and FYNNEI. V lost 7 bases and J 4 bases, leaving 11 bases between the germline ends. The CDR3 is CASTAGGYNSPLHF. The CDR3 DNA is TGTGCCAGCACGGCGGGGGGATATAATTCACCCCTCCACTTT.

The V and J genes are TRBV4-1 and TRBJ2-7; 9 bases fit TRBD2. The CDR3 loop spans 15 amino acids. With V trimmed by 1 base and J by 3 bases, 4 bases remained unmatched. The germline gives CDR1 MGHRA, CDR2 YSYEKL. The CDR3 here is CASSQGASGDYEQYF. The DNA of the CDR3 is TGCGCCAGCAGCCAAGGCGCTAGCGGGGACTACGAGCAGTACTTC.

V gene TRBV13 combines with J gene TRBJ2-7; possible D gene TRBD1, 6 bases. Trimming removed 0 bases from V and 5 bases from J, with 23 bases in between. Germline V gives CDR1 PRHDT, CDR2 FYEKMQ (reference sequence). CDR3 length equals 18 residues. DNA for the CDR3: TGTGCCAGCAGCTTAGGCGTGTTGGGTGCGTCAGGGGAAGACGAGCAGTACTTC. It specifies CASSLGVLGASGEDEQYF.

This chain connects TRBV7-9 to TRBJ1-1, with 7 bases lining up with TRBD1. This CDR3 has 12 residues. Germline CDR1 reads SEHNR; CDR2 reads FQNEAQ (reference sequence). The J segment lost 3 bases and the V segment lost 8 bases, leaving 3 bases of the junction unmatched. In DNA, the CDR3 is TGTGCCAGCCGACAGGGCGACACTGAAGCTTTCTTT. As protein: CASRQGDTEAFF. Filled out from reference TRBV7-9 and TRBJ1-1, the complete variable domain reads DTGVSQNPRHKITKRGQNVTFRCDPISEHNRLYWYRQTLGQGPEFLTYFQNEAQLEKSRLLSDRFSAERPKGSFSTLEIQRTEQGDSAMYLCASRQGDTEAFFGQGTRLTVV.

V gene TRBV28 combines with J gene TRBJ1-2; 7 nucleotides line up with TRBD1. CDR3 size: 16 residues. Looked up from germline, CDR1 is MDHEN and CDR2 is SYDVKM. V shed 0 bases and J 3 bases; nucleotides not matched to a gene: 7. CDR3 residues: CASSLWLRDSDYGYTF. DNA of the CDR3: TGTGCCAGCAGTTTATGGTTGCGGGACAGTGACTATGGCTACACCTTC.

This rearrangement joins TRBV2 to TRBJ1-1; TRBD1 might be the D (6 bases). Trimming left V 8 bases short and J 0 bases short, with 16 bases between. Germline-derived CDR1 and CDR2 are SNHLY and FYNNEI. The CDR3 has 15 amino acids. The CDR3 region has the DNA TGTGCCAGCTCCCTGGACAGCCTTTTGAACACTGAAGCTTTCTTT. It translates to CASSLDSLLNTEAFF. Drawing the rest from reference TRBV2 and TRBJ1-1, the complete variable domain is EPEVTQTPSHQVTQMGQEVILRCVPISNHLYFYWYRQILGQKVEFLVSFYNNEISEKSEIFDDQFSVERPDGSNFTLKIRSTKLEDSAMYFCASSLDSLLNTEAFFGQGTRLTVV.

The chain uses TRBV4-1 and TRBJ2-1, with D possibly matching TRBD1 (6 bases). With 8 bases removed from V and 8 bases from J, the gap between germline ends came to 13 bases. The V gene's germline CDR1 is MGHRA and CDR2 YSYEKL. The CDR3 runs 12 residues. The CDR3 DNA follows: TGCGCCAGCTCCCAGGGGTCCTATGAGCAGTTCTTC. The encoded protein is CASSQGSYEQFF.

The CDR3 sequence: CASSRQGVDTGELFF. The CDR3 DNA follows: TGTGCCAGCAGTCGACAGGGGGTGGACACCGGGGAGCTGTTTTTT. This chain joins TRBV7-9 and TRBJ2-2; 9 bases match TRBD1. Germline V lookup: CDR1 SEHNR, CDR2 FQNEAQ (reference sequence). The CDR3 runs to 15 residues. After removal of 6 bases from V and 3 bases from J, the junction contained 5 bases not matched to a gene.

The chain carries TRBV27 and TRBJ2-7; 10 nucleotides line up with TRBD2. CDR1 is MNHEY, CDR2 SMNVEV, per germline (reference sequence). Losses at the gene ends were 7 bases for V and 3 bases for J; bases not matched to a gene: 18. CDR3 length equals 18 residues. The CDR3 DNA reads as TGTGCCAGCAACCCCGGGGTGCGGTGGTCTAGCGGGAGCTACGAGCAGTACTTC. This translates into CASNPGVRWSSGSYEQYF.